This entry is about one T cell receptor (beta chain). Antigen: not known. The source of the sample is a study of T cell responses to AZD1222 COVID-19 vaccine. Study conclusions and caveats: Two AZD1222 doses significantly raised spike-specific TCR breadth and depth over controls. Mostly white British, mostly female donors; authors suggested clonal diversity may be underestimated.

Only in-frame clones appear in the TCRdb table, and some are missing; sequencing was by immunoSEQ multiplex PCR. The data hold 130,000 or so clones, with around 89% observed a single time. CDR1 and CDR2 (germline): SGHAT, FQNNGV. V lost 3 bases and J lost 8; bases outside the gene matches: 6. The CDR3 runs 13 residues. The sequencing used peripheral blood, collected 28 days after the second AZD1222 dose. The chain uses TRBV11-2 and TRBJ1-2, with 7 nucleotides matching TRBD1. The TCR originated in an adult who received the AZD1222 COVID-19 vaccine. CDR3 nucleotides: TGTGCCAGCAGCTTGGCCGACAGGGAAGGCTACACCTTC. Protein product: CASSLADREGYTF.